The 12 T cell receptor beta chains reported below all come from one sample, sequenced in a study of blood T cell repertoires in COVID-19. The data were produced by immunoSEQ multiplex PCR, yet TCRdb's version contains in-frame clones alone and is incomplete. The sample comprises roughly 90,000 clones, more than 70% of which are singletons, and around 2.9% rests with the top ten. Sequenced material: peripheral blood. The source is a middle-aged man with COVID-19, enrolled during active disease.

The CDR3 loop is CASSPFSSGELFF. The CDR3 coding sequence is TGTGCCAGCAGCCCTTTTAGTTCCGGGGAGCTGTTTTTT. The chain uses TRBV11-2 and TRBJ2-2; D unresolved. Trimming shortened V by 5 bases and J by 6 bases, and 10 bases separated the two germline ends. This CDR3 contains 13 residues. Germline V gene lookup returns CDR1 SGHAT and CDR2 FQNNGV.

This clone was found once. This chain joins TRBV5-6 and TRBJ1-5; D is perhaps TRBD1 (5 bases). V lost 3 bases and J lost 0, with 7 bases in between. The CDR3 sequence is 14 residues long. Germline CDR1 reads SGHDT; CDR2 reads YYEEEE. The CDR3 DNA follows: TGTGCCAGCAGCTCGACAGTTAGCAATCAGCCCCAGCATTTT. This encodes CASSSTVSNQPQHF. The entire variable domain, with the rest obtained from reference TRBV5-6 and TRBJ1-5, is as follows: DAGVTQSPTHLIKTRGQQVTLRCSPKSGHDTVSWYQQALGQGPQFIFQYYEEEERQRGNFPDRFSGHQFPNYSSELNVNALLLGDSALYLCASSSTVSNQPQHFGDGTRLSIL.

This CDR3 reads CAISAERGHSPLHF. The CDR3 nucleotides are TGTGCCATCAGTGCGGAGAGGGGGCATTCACCCCTCCACTTT. This rearrangement joins TRBV10-3 to TRBJ1-6; TRBD1 matches at 7 bases. V gave up 4 bases and J gave up 8 bases; unmatched junction bases: 5. The germline V gene encodes CDR1 ENHRY and CDR2 SYGVKD. CDR3 length: 14 amino acids.

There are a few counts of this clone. This CDR3 is CASSFFAGIQPQHF. The CDR3 DNA sequence: TGTGCCAGCAGTTTTTTTGCAGGGATCCAGCCCCAGCATTTT. The chain combines TRBV28 with TRBJ1-5; D is possibly TRBD1 (5 bases). Germline V gene data show CDR1 as MDHEN and CDR2 as SYDVKM. V lost 3 bases and J lost 7, with 13 bases in between. This CDR3 comprises 14 residues.

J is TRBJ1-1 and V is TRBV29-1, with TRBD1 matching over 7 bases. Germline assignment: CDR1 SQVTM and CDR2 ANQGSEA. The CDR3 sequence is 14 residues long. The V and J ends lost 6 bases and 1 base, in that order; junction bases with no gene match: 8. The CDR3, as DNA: TGCAGCGTCAGCTACGGGACAGCGAACACTGAAGCTTTCTTT. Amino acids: CSVSYGTANTEAFF.

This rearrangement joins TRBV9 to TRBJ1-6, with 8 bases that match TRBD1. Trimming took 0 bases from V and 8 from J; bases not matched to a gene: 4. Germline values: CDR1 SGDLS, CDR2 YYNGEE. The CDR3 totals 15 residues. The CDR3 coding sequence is TGTGCCAGCAGCGTAGGGGCAGGGGGCCATTCACCCCTCCACTTT. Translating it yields CASSVGAGGHSPLHF.

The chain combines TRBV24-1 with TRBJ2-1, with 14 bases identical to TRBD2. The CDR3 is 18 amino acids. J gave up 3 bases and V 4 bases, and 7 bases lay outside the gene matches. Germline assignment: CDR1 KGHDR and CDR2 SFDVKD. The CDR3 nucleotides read TGTGCCACCAGTGACCCCGGACTAGCGGGGGGTATCTACAATGAGCAGTTCTTC. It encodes CATSDPGLAGGIYNEQFF.

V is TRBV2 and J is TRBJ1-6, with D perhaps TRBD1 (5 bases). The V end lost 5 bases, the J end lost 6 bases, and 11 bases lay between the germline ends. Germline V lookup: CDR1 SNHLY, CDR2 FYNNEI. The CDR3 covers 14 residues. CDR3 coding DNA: TGTGCCAGCAGTCCAGGACAACCTAATTCACCCCTCCACTTT. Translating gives CASSPGQPNSPLHF. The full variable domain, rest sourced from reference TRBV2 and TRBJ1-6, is EPEVTQTPSHQVTQMGQEVILRCVPISNHLYFYWYRQILGQKVEFLVSFYNNEISEKSEIFDDQFSVERPDGSNFTLKIRSTKLEDSAMYFCASSPGQPNSPLHFGNGTRLTVT.

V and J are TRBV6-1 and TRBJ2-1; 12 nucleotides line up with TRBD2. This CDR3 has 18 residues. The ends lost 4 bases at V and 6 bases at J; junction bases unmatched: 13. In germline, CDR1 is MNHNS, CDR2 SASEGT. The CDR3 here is CASSGLGLAGPKSNEQFF. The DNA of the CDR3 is TGTGCCAGCAGTGGCTTAGGACTAGCGGGGCCAAAAAGCAATGAGCAGTTCTTC.

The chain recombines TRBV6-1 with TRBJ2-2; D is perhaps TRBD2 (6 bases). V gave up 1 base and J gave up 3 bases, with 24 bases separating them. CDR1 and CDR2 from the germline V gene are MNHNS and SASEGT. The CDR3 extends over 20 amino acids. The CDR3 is CASSEVFDAGLDYYTGELFF. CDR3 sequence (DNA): TGTGCCAGCAGTGAAGTTTTTGACGCGGGTTTGGACTACTACACCGGGGAGCTGTTTTTT.

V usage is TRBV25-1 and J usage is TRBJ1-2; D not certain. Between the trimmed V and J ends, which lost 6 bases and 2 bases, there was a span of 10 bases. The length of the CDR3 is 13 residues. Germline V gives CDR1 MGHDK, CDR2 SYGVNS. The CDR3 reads CASSTTFNYGYTF. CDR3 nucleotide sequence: TGTGCCAGCAGCACCACTTTCAACTATGGCTACACCTTC.

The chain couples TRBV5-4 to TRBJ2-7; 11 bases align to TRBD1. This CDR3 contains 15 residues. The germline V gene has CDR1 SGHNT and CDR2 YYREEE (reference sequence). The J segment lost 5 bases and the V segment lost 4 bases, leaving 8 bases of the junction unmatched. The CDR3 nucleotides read TGTGCCAGCAGCAGCCGGGACAGGGGGAGGAACGAGCAGTACTTC. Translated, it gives CASSSRDRGRNEQYF.